One sample yielded the 17 T cell receptor beta chains listed below, sequenced in a study of vaccination and CD4 T cells after COVID-19. Cultured CD4+ T cells had their DNA profiled by the Oncomine TCR Beta short-read assay. TCRdb reanalysed the PCR reads using MiXCR and keeps one entry per CDR3 protein. The sample gives about 18,000 distinct CDR3 sequences, just under 80% of which show up once; 16% is in the top ten. Treatment: roughly ten-day PBMC culture with coronavirus spike peptide pools or control peptides (ViraFEST assay). These TCRs are of unknown antigen specificity. The sequencing here drew on CD4+ T cells from blood, cultured in vitro, taken after SARS-CoV-2 vaccination. The receptor source for this set is a human donor who received a COVID-19 vaccine.

The chain employs TRBV2 and TRBJ1-2, with 7 bases identical to TRBD1. J lost 2 bases, V lost 7 bases, and 7 bases had no gene match. Germline V gene sequence: CDR1 SNHLY, CDR2 FYNNEI. The CDR3 has 14 residues. CDR3 coding DNA: TGTGCCAGCATATTGGGACAGCTCAACTATGGCTACACCTTC. Translating it yields CASILGQLNYGYTF.

V usage is TRBV19 and J usage is TRBJ1-1; the D gene is possibly TRBD1 (5 bases). CDR3 length: 13 residues. The V gene's germline CDR1 is LNHDA and CDR2 SQIVND (reference sequence). The V end lost 2 bases, the J end lost 4 bases, and 8 bases lay between the germline ends. CDR3 protein: CASSISRATEAFF. CDR3 DNA: TGTGCCAGTAGTATAAGCAGGGCCACTGAAGCTTTCTTT.

The chain links TRBV11-3 to TRBJ2-2; D gene unclear. Looked up from germline, CDR1 is SGHNT and CDR2 is YENEEA. This CDR3 has 13 amino acids. V lost 4 bases, J lost 7 bases, and 10 bases lay in between. CDR3 protein: CASSSRRSGELFF. The CDR3 bases are TGTGCCAGCAGCTCGCGGAGAAGCGGGGAGCTGTTTTTT.

The chain is built from TRBV5-1 and TRBJ1-1; D gene ambiguous. V was clipped by 4 bases and J by 1 base, with 17 bases between them. CDR1 is SGHRS and CDR2 is YFSETQ in the germline V gene. The CDR3 consists of 16 residues. The CDR3 nucleotides read TGCGCCAGCAGCACGGACCGGACTAGGGCGAACACTGAAGCTTTCTTT. This encodes CASSTDRTRANTEAFF.

This sequence joins TRBV20-1 and TRBJ1-6; D gene ambiguous. This CDR3 is built from 16 residues. Germline-derived CDR1 and CDR2 are DFQATT and SNEGSKA (reference sequence). V lost 3 bases, J lost 6 bases, and 18 bases lay in between. CDR3 residues: CSASRSPDPANSPLHF. In DNA form, the CDR3 reads TGCAGTGCTAGTAGATCTCCCGACCCAGCTAATTCACCCCTCCACTTT.

The chain couples TRBV30 to TRBJ2-3; the match to TRBD2 covers 12 bases. V dropped 7 bases and J dropped 1; count of bases not matched to a gene: 3. CDR1 and CDR2 from the germline V gene are GTSNPN and SVGIG (reference sequence). The CDR3 length is 14 residues. The CDR3 sequence: CAFRTSGGTDTQYF. Written as DNA, the CDR3 is TGTGCCTTCCGGACTAGCGGGGGCACAGATACGCAGTATTTT.

The chain links TRBV6-1 to TRBJ1-2; tentatively, D is TRBD1 (5 bases). The CDR3 runs 13 residues. Germline CDR1 is MNHNS and CDR2 is SASEGT. Trimming shortened V by 0 bases and J by 5 bases, and 7 bases separated the two germline ends. This chain's CDR3 is CASSEAPGYGYTF. The DNA of the CDR3 is TGTGCCAGCAGTGAAGCGCCAGGGTATGGCTACACCTTC.

This clonotype was picked up one time. V is TRBV12-3 or TRBV12-4 and J is TRBJ2-7, with 8 bases identical to TRBD2. V lost 2 bases and J lost 1; bases outside the gene matches: 4. The CDR3 is made up of 15 amino acids. CDR3 in amino acids: CASSLPGGRSYEQYF. CDR3 coding DNA: TGTGCCAGCAGTTTACCGGGGGGGCGATCCTACGAGCAGTACTTC.

The chain recombines TRBV7-2 with TRBJ2-1, with a weak D call TRBD2 (6 bases). The CDR3 runs 15 residues. The V and J ends lost 5 bases and 5 bases respectively, with 16 bases between them. Germline CDR1 SGHTA, CDR2 FQGNSA. The CDR3 DNA is TGTGCCAGCAGCGCCGCTGCGGGATTCAACAATGAGCAGTTCTTC. Protein sequence: CASSAAAGFNNEQFF.

The rearrangement joins TRBV7-3 to TRBJ2-7; TRBD1 matches at 7 bases. V shed 5 bases and J 4 bases; nucleotides not matched to a gene: 11. The germline V gene has CDR1 SGHTA and CDR2 FQGTGA. The CDR3 runs to 15 residues. CDR3 coding DNA: TGTGCCAGCAGCCTCCAAGGGGGCAGGAGATACGAGCAGTACTTC. It yields the protein CASSLQGGRRYEQYF.

The chain combines TRBV7-8 with TRBJ1-2, with 7 bases that match TRBD1. V lost 5 bases to trimming and J lost 2 bases; unmatched junction nucleotides: 5. The CDR3 extends over 14 amino acids. CDR1 SGHVS and CDR2 FQNEAQ come from the germline V gene. The CDR3 bases are TGTGCCAGCAGCCAGGGACAGCCGAACTATGGCTACACCTTC. Translating gives CASSQGQPNYGYTF.

The chain is built from TRBV6-2 or TRBV6-3 and TRBJ2-5; 8 nucleotides align to TRBD1. V trimming: 6 bases; J trimming: 7 bases; junction bases outside the gene matches: 10. Germline values: CDR1 MNHEY, CDR2 SVGEGT. The CDR3 extends over 14 amino acids. The CDR3 here is CASRPGGIRGTQYF. The CDR3 DNA is TGTGCCAGCAGACCAGGGGGCATCCGGGGGACCCAGTACTTC.

The chain has TRBV27 and TRBJ2-5; D gene unclear. Germline-derived CDR1 and CDR2 are MNHEY and SMNVEV (reference sequence). The CDR3 length is 14 residues. The germline V and J ends were trimmed by 3 bases and 1 base, with 9 bases remaining between them. The CDR3 nucleotides are TGTGCCAGCAGTTTTAAGTACAGCCAAGAGACCCAGTACTTC. It codes for CASSFKYSQETQYF.

The chain employs TRBV7-7 and TRBJ1-2; D remains ambiguous. Between the trimmed V and J ends, which lost 5 bases and 6 bases, there was a span of 19 bases. The V gene's germline CDR1 is SSHAT and CDR2 FNYEAQ (reference sequence). There are 15 residues in the CDR3. The chain's CDR3 is CASSPPKTQSDGYTF. The CDR3 region has the DNA TGTGCCAGCAGCCCCCCCAAGACCCAGTCTGATGGCTACACCTTC.

This chain joins TRBV11-3 and TRBJ2-1; tentative D call: TRBD1 (5 bases). The germline V and J ends were trimmed by 2 bases and 1 base, with 18 bases remaining between them. Germline loops: CDR1 SGHNT, CDR2 YENEEA. CDR3 length equals 18 residues. The CDR3 loop reads CASSLQGSVLGSYNEQFF. The CDR3 DNA sequence: TGTGCCAGCAGCTTACAGGGATCAGTTTTGGGGTCCTACAATGAGCAGTTCTTC.

On this clonotype itself: Since the CDR3 does not end with the conserved phenylalanine or tryptophan, this likely comes from a read error. The rearrangement links TRBV14 to TRBJ2-7; D is perhaps TRBD1 (5 bases). Trimming removed 4 bases from V and 4 bases from J, with 8 bases in between. The CDR3 contains 12 residues. CDR1 is SGHDN, CDR2 FVKESK, per germline. The CDR3 region has the DNA TGTGCCAGCAGCCGTGACAGTTACGAGCAGTACCTC. It translates to CASSRDSYEQYL.

The chain has TRBV30 and TRBJ2-2, with TRBD1 matching over 7 bases. The CDR3 extends over 16 amino acids. The trim removed 3 bases at V and 0 bases at J, leaving 7 bases unmatched. Per the germline V gene, CDR1 is GTSNPN and CDR2 is SVGIG (reference sequence). CDR3 sequence: CAWSPPGQTNTGELFF. The CDR3 nucleotides read TGTGCCTGGAGCCCGCCGGGACAGACGAACACCGGGGAGCTGTTTTTT.